This entry lists 4 T cell receptor beta chains sequenced from one sample in a study of blood T cell repertoires in COVID-19. This table comes from immunoSEQ multiplex PCR, and its TCRdb copy is limited to in-frame clones, with some not included. The table records roughly 140,000 clones, about 88% of them present only once. Material for sequencing was peripheral blood. These receptors originate from an older woman with acute or convalescent COVID-19.

This sequence joins TRBV3-1 (or the pseudogene TRBV3-2) and TRBJ2-3, with D perhaps TRBD1 (7 bases). The germline V gene encodes CDR1 LGHDT and CDR2 YNNKEL (reference sequence). The CDR3 extends over 13 amino acids. V gave up 4 bases and J gave up 5 bases, with 10 bases separating them. The CDR3 loop reads CASSRRGLDTQYF. Here the CDR3 DNA reads TGTGCCAGCAGCCGGAGGGGGCTAGATACGCAGTATTTT.

This clone was observed a single time. The gene calls are TRBV7-9 and TRBJ2-2, with 8 nucleotides matching TRBD1. Germline CDR1 and CDR2: SEHNR and FQNEAQ (reference sequence). Losses at the gene ends were 5 bases for V and 1 base for J; bases not matched to a gene: 6. The CDR3 is 16 residues long. CDR3 in amino acids: CASSPLDRGNTGELFF. DNA for the CDR3: TGTGCCAGCAGCCCATTAGACAGGGGGAACACCGGGGAGCTGTTTTTT.

This clone was observed once. The chain couples TRBV6-5 to TRBJ2-7, with 9 bases aligning to TRBD1. Germline-derived CDR1 and CDR2 are MNHEY and SVGAGI. The CDR3 runs 16 residues. Trimming removed 2 bases from V and 0 bases from J; junction bases left unmatched: 5. The CDR3 nucleotides are TGTGCCAGCAGTTACGGGGGACAGGGAAGCTCCTACGAGCAGTACTTC. Translation: CASSYGGQGSSYEQYF.

The chain has TRBV18 and TRBJ2-5; D is unclear. CDR3 length equals 13 residues. V dropped 3 bases and J dropped 2 bases, with 7 bases sitting between them. Germline loops: CDR1 KGHSH, CDR2 LQKENI. CDR3 DNA sequence: TGTGCCAGCTCACCGCGGCGACAAGAGACCCAGTACTTC. Its translation: CASSPRRQETQYF.